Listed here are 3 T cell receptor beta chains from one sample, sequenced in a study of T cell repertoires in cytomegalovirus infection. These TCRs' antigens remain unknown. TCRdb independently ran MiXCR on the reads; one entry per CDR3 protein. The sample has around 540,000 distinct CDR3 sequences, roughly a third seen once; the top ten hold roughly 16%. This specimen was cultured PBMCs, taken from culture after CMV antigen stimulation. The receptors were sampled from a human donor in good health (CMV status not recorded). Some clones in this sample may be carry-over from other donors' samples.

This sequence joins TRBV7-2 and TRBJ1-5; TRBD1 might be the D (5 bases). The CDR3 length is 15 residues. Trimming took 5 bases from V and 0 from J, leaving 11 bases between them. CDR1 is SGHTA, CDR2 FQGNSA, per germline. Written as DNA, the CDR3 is TGTGCCAGCAGCCACGACAGAAATAGCAATCAGCCCCAGCATTTT. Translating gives CASSHDRNSNQPQHF.

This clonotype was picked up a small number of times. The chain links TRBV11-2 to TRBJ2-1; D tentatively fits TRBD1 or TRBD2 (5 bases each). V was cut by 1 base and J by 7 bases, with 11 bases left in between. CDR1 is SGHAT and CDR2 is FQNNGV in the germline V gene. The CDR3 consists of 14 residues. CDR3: CASSLGDRRNEQFF. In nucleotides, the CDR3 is TGTGCCAGCAGCTTAGGGGACCGTCGAAATGAGCAGTTCTTC. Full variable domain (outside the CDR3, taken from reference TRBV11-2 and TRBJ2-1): EAGVAQSPRYKIIEKRQSVAFWCNPISGHATLYWYQQILGQGPKLLIQFQNNGVVDDSQLPKDRFSAERLKGVDSTLKIQPAKLEDSAVYLCASSLGDRRNEQFFGPGTRLTVL.

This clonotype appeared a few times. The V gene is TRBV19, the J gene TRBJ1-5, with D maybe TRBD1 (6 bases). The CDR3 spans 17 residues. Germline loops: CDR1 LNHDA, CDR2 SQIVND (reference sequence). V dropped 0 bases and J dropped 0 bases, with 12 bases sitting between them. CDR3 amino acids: CASSIEWPTGSNQPQHF. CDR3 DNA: TGTGCCAGTAGTATAGAATGGCCGACAGGTAGCAATCAGCCCCAGCATTTT. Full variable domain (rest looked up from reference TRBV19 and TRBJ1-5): DGGITQSPKYLFRKEGQNVTLSCEQNLNHDAMYWYRQDPGQGLRLIYYSQIVNDFQKGDIAEGYSVSREKKESFPLTVTSAQKNPTAFYLCASSIEWPTGSNQPQHFGDGTRLSIL.